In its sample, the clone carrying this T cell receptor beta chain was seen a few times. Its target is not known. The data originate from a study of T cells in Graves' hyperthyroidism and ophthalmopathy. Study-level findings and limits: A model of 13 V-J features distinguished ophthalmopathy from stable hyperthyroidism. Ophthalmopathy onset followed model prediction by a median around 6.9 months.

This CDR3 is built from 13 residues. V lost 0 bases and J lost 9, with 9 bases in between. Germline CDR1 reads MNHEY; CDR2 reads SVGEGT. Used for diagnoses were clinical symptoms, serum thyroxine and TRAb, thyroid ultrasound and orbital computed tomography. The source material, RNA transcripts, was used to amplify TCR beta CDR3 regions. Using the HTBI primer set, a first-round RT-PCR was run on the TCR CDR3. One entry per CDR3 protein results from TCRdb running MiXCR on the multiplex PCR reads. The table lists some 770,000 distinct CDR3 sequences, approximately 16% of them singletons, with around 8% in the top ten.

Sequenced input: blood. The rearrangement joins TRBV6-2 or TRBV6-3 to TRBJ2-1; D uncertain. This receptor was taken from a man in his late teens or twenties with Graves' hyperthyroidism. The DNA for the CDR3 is TGTGCCAGCAGTTACTCAGGCCAGCTTGAGCAGTTCTTC. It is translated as CASSYSGQLEQFF.